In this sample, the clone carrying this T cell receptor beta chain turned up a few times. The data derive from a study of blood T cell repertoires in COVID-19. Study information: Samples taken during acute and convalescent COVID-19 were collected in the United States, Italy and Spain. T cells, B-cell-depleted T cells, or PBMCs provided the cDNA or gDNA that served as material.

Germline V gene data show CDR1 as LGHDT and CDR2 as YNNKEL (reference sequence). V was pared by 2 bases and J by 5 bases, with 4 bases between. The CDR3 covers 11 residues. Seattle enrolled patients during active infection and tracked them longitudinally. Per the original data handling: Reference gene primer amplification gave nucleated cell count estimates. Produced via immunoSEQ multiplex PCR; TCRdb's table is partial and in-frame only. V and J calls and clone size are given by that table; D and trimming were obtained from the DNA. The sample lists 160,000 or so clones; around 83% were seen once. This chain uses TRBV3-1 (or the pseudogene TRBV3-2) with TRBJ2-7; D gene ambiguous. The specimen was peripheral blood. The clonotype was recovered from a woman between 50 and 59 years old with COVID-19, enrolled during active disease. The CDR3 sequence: CASSQSNEQYF. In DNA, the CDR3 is TGTGCCAGCAGCCAATCCAACGAGCAGTACTTC.